The T cell receptor (beta chain) under discussion was sequenced for a study of blood T cell repertoires in COVID-19. At the level of the study: The United States, Italy and Spain provided the acute and convalescent COVID-19 samples.

Germline assignment: CDR1 SGHVS and CDR2 FNYEAQ. This CDR3 is built from 13 residues. V was pared by 4 bases and J by 2 bases, with 2 bases of the junction left unmatched. In the original workflow: Reference gene primers were amplified, and this amplification served to estimate nucleated cell counts. Sequencing used immunoSEQ multiplex PCR; TCRdb keeps in-frame clones, though not all of them. The V and J calls and the clone size are those of that table, but D and trimming were determined from the DNA. The sample consists of approximately 56,000 clones, about 91% of them appearing once. Sequenced sample: peripheral blood. The chain links TRBV7-6 to TRBJ2-7; 7 positions match TRBD1. This sequence originates from a woman aged 55 to 70 with COVID-19, enrolled during active disease. CDR3 residues: CASSYGTAYEQYF. As DNA, the CDR3 is TGTGCCAGCAGCTACGGGACAGCCTACGAGCAGTACTTC.